The 6 T cell receptor beta chains presented below share a single source sample, sequenced in a study of neurological immune-mediated disorders. TCRdb re-derived calls from the 5' RACE reads in MiXCR, one entry per CDR3 protein. The sample lists about 30,000 distinct CDR3 sequences; 15% were seen once. The sample taken for sequencing was PBMCs. The receptors here all came from a man aged 65 to 85 in good health.

This clonotype was counted ten times or more. This chain links TRBV24-1 with TRBJ2-1; no clear D. The CDR3 has 18 amino acids. The germline CDR1 and CDR2 sequences are KGHDR and SFDVKD. Trimming pared 0 bases from V and 2 bases from J, leaving 16 bases between. Here the CDR3 reads CATSDLQADTAAYNEQFF. CDR3 DNA: TGTGCCACCAGTGATTTGCAGGCCGACACAGCTGCCTACAATGAGCAGTTCTTC.

This clonotype has at least ten counts. The chain links TRBV11-2 to TRBJ2-7; unclear D gene. This CDR3 is built from 16 residues. Germline values: CDR1 SGHAT, CDR2 FQNNGV. V was shortened by 1 base and J by 4 bases, with 17 bases between the two germline ends. The CDR3 region is CASSLAGSPNSYEQYF. The CDR3 region has the DNA TGTGCCAGCAGCTTAGCGGGCTCCCCGAATTCATACGAGCAGTACTTC. Variable domain in full (rest from reference TRBV11-2 and TRBJ2-7): EAGVAQSPRYKIIEKRQSVAFWCNPISGHATLYWYQQILGQGPKLLIQFQNNGVVDDSQLPKDRFSAERLKGVDSTLKIQPAKLEDSAVYLCASSLAGSPNSYEQYFGPGTRLTVT.

This clonotype showed up many times. This chain uses TRBV13 with TRBJ1-4; tentative D call: TRBD1 (6 bases). Germline loops: CDR1 PRHDT, CDR2 FYEKMQ (reference sequence). Trimming stripped 3 bases from V and 4 bases from J, with 12 bases between. The CDR3 consists of 15 residues. The CDR3 region is CASSFSGVYNEKLFF. CDR3 in DNA: TGTGCCAGCAGCTTCTCAGGGGTGTATAATGAAAAACTGTTTTTT.

This clonotype was seen repeatedly, ten times or more. The chain employs TRBV2 and TRBJ2-3; D gene unclear. Germline V gene sequence: CDR1 SNHLY, CDR2 FYNNEI. Trimming stripped 3 bases from V and 4 bases from J, with 11 bases between. The CDR3 is 14 residues long. The CDR3 is CASSDRVVADTQYF. DNA of the CDR3: TGTGCCAGCAGTGATAGGGTCGTTGCAGATACGCAGTATTTT.

This clonotype was detected many times. This sequence joins TRBV12-3 or TRBV12-4 and TRBJ1-2, with a weak D call TRBD1 (6 bases). Trimming stripped 4 bases from V and 7 bases from J, with 10 bases between. The CDR3 consists of 12 residues. This chain's CDR3 is CASSYTGTGYTF. The CDR3 DNA reads TGTGCCAGCAGTTATACAGGGACTGGCTACACCTTC.

As concerns this clonotype: A read error may be the cause here, since a much bigger clone is one base away. V gene TRBV7-2 combines with J gene TRBJ1-5; D is unclear. Germline values: CDR1 SGHTA, CDR2 FQGNSA. The CDR3 loop spans 14 amino acids. The ends were cut back, 7 bases at V and 3 bases at J, with 13 bases in the middle. The CDR3 here is CASNLQSTNQPQHF. Here the CDR3 DNA reads TGTGCCAGCAACTTGCAGTCAACCAATCAGCCCCAGCATTTT.